This T cell receptor beta chain was obtained from a study of blood T cell repertoires in COVID-19. Study background: COVID-19 samples collected from the United States, Italy and Spain covered acute and convalescent phases. T cells, B-cell-depleted T cells, or PBMCs supplied cDNA or gDNA.

This CDR3 spans 16 amino acids. V was shortened by 0 bases and J by 3 bases, with 15 bases between the two germline ends. Germline assignment: CDR1 SGHRS and CDR2 YFSETQ. In the source study's methods: Estimates of nucleated cell counts were drawn from the amplification of reference gene primers. Only in-frame clones appear in the TCRdb table, and some are missing; sequencing was by immunoSEQ multiplex PCR. The D gene and trimming were derived from the DNA, and the V and J assignments and clone size from that table. The data contain 200,000 to 250,000 clones, 85% to 90% of them singletons. The source of this sequence is a man aged 50-59 years with acute or convalescent COVID-19. Sequencing used peripheral blood. This chain connects TRBV5-1 to TRBJ1-2, with unresolved D. The CDR3 sequence is CASSLDISPTYYGYTF. CDR3 coding DNA: TGCGCCAGCAGCTTGGATATCAGTCCCACCTACTATGGCTACACCTTC.